Listed here are 24 T cell receptor beta chains from one sample, sequenced in a study of CD8+CD57+ T cells in acquired aplastic anemia. The template for TCR beta VDJ and CDR3 sequence profiling was genomic DNA. MiXCR, applied by TCRdb to the reads, yields one record per CDR3 protein. The sample yields 190,000 or so distinct CDR3 sequences, approximately 48% seen once. The sequenced patients had an expansion of CD8+CD57+ cells seen by flow cytometry. Specimen: sorted CD4+, CD8+, or CD8+CD57+ T cells (not recorded which) from PBMCs. The source of these receptors is a human donor with aplastic anemia.

This clonotype was seen a few times. This chain joins TRBV3-1 and TRBJ2-1; 7 bases are shared with TRBD2. The CDR3 covers 14 residues. Trimming removed 3 bases from V and 6 bases from J; junction bases left unmatched: 5. Germline values: CDR1 LGHDT, CDR2 YNNKEL (reference sequence). CDR3 sequence: CASSQVWEGNEQFF. Here the CDR3 DNA reads TGTGCCAGCAGCCAGGTTTGGGAGGGCAATGAGCAGTTCTTC.

This clonotype was picked up a small number of times. The gene calls are TRBV6-1 and TRBJ2-4; possibly TRBD1 for D (5 bases). Deletions cut 5 bases from V and 6 bases from J, with 8 bases between. The CDR3 is made up of 12 amino acids. CDR1 MNHNS and CDR2 SASEGT come from the germline V gene. The CDR3, as DNA: TGTGCCAGCAGTATTACAGGAAACATTCAGTACTTC. Amino acid sequence: CASSITGNIQYF.

V is TRBV4-2 and J is TRBJ1-2; 9 bases are a match to TRBD1. CDR1 LGHNA and CDR2 YNFKEQ come from the germline V gene. The CDR3 is 16 residues long. The V gene end was trimmed by 0 bases and the J gene end by 10 bases; junction bases not matched to a gene: 12. CDR3 nucleotide sequence: TGTGCCAGCAGCCAAGAAGAGGCCGGGACAGGGATAGACTACACCTTC. Translating gives CASSQEEAGTGIDYTF.

The rearrangement uses TRBV19 and TRBJ2-7, with TRBD1 matching 11 bases. V dropped 3 bases and J dropped 4; count of bases not matched to a gene: 5. The germline gives CDR1 LNHDA, CDR2 SQIVND (reference sequence). The CDR3 has 15 amino acids. The CDR3, as DNA: TGTGCCAGTAGTATGGTCGGGACAGGGGGATACGAGCAGTACTTC. Amino acids: CASSMVGTGGYEQYF.

This clonotype has just one count. The chain has TRBV5-1 and TRBJ2-7; D might be TRBD1 or TRBD2, each matching 5 bases. CDR3 length equals 13 residues. Per the germline V gene, CDR1 is SGHRS and CDR2 is YFSETQ. Trimming shortened V by 7 bases and J by 3 bases, and 14 bases separated the two germline ends. For the CDR3, the DNA is TGCGCCAGCGCGCCGCAGGGAGACTACGAGCAGTACTTC. Protein: CASAPQGDYEQYF.

This clonotype appeared many times. The rearrangement links TRBV25-1 to TRBJ2-1; 9 bases fit TRBD2. V trimming: 8 bases; J trimming: 1 base; junction bases outside the gene matches: 6. Per the germline V gene, CDR1 is MGHDK and CDR2 is SYGVNS. This CDR3 comprises 15 residues. The CDR3 DNA sequence: TGTGCCAGCTCAGGGAGCGGGAGGTCCTACAATGAGCAGTTCTTC. Its translation is CASSGSGRSYNEQFF.

The sample holds one count of this clonotype. V usage is TRBV10-3 and J usage is TRBJ1-1, with D maybe TRBD1 (6 bases). With 6 bases removed from V and 2 bases from J, the gap between germline ends came to 13 bases. The CDR3 extends over 14 amino acids. Germline V gene lookup returns CDR1 ENHRY and CDR2 SYGVKD. The CDR3 DNA follows: TGTGCCATCAGGGGTCCGGGGGGCAACACTGAAGCTTTCTTT. Translating gives CAIRGPGGNTEAFF.

The rearrangement links TRBV5-4 to TRBJ1-2; D gene unclear. The germline V gene encodes CDR1 SGHNT and CDR2 YYREEE (reference sequence). This CDR3 contains 13 residues. V was clipped by 4 bases and J by 8 bases, with 15 bases between them. The CDR3 loop is CASSPDLGRGYTF. In DNA, the CDR3 is TGTGCCAGCAGCCCGGACTTAGGACGGGGCTACACCTTC.

This clonotype was observed many times. The chain couples TRBV19 to TRBJ2-1, with TRBD1 matching 9 bases. Germline-derived CDR1 and CDR2 are LNHDA and SQIVND (reference sequence). The ends lost 5 bases at V and 9 bases at J; junction bases unmatched: 11. The CDR3 has 15 residues. This CDR3 reads CASSPPGGTGIEQFF. Here the CDR3 DNA reads TGTGCCAGTAGTCCCCCGGGCGGGACAGGGATTGAGCAGTTCTTC.

This clonotype was observed a handful of times. A junction boundary mismatches the germline segment, possibly from a read error. The chain couples TRBV27 to TRBJ2-1; perhaps TRBD2 as D (6 bases). The germline CDR1 and CDR2 sequences are MNHEY and SMNVEV (reference sequence). This CDR3 contains 14 residues. CDR3 protein: CASRLRGVRNEQFF. The CDR3, as DNA: TGTGCCAGCCGTTTGCGGGGAGTAAGGAATGAGCAGTTCTTC.

This clonotype was seen many times. The chain has TRBV11-2 and TRBJ1-3, with a possible D match to TRBD1 (6 bases). Germline CDR1 is SGHAT and CDR2 is FQNNGV. This CDR3 contains 14 residues. Deletions cut 0 bases from V and 8 bases from J, with 11 bases between. Written as DNA, the CDR3 is TGTGCCAGCAGCTTAGAGCCAGGGGCCTACACCATATATTTT. It is translated as CASSLEPGAYTIYF.

Of note for this clonotype: A much bigger clone sits one base away, suggesting this may be a read error. V and J are TRBV11-2 and TRBJ2-5; D perhaps matches TRBD1 (6 bases). The CDR3 contains 14 residues. Per germline, CDR1 SGHAT and CDR2 FQNNGV. Trimming took off 4 bases at V and 4 bases at J, with 13 bases between the two ends. In DNA, the CDR3 is TGTGCCAGCAGCTCAGACTGGGGGCGAGAGACCCAGTACTTC. This translates into CASSSDWGRETQYF.

This clonotype has a count of ten or more. The chain has TRBV9 and TRBJ1-5, with 7 bases that match TRBD1. Germline V gene lookup returns CDR1 SGDLS and CDR2 YYNGEE. V trimming: 2 bases; J trimming: 2 bases; junction bases outside the gene matches: 7. The CDR3 has 16 residues. The DNA for the CDR3 is TGTGCCAGCAGCGTGGGTTCAGGGGGGGGCAATCAGCCCCAGCATTTT. Protein product: CASSVGSGGGNQPQHF. Together with reference TRBV9 and TRBJ1-5, the CDR3 gives the full variable domain: DSGVTQTPKHLITATGQRVTLRCSPRSGDLSVYWYQQSLDQGLQFLIQYYNGEERAKGNILERFSAQQFPDLHSELNLSSLELGDSALYFCASSVGSGGGNQPQHFGDGTRLSIL.

The chain recombines TRBV25-1 with TRBJ2-1, with a possible D match to TRBD1 (6 bases). Trimming cost V 6 bases and J 5 bases, with 11 bases left between them. The CDR3 sequence is 13 residues long. Germline V CDR1 and CDR2: MGHDK, SYGVNS. The CDR3 spells CASRRTVHNEQFF. The CDR3 bases are TGTGCCAGCAGGAGGACAGTCCACAATGAGCAGTTCTTC.

The table lists this clonotype with many counts. V and J are TRBV20-1 and TRBJ1-5; D unclear. Between the trimmed V and J ends, which lost 3 bases and 4 bases, there was a span of 13 bases. The CDR3 loop spans 14 amino acids. Germline values: CDR1 DFQATT, CDR2 SNEGSKA (reference sequence). The CDR3 sequence is CSASVGPANQPQHF. The CDR3 DNA reads as TGCAGTGCTAGTGTCGGACCCGCTAATCAGCCCCAGCATTTT.

The chain carries TRBV10-3 and TRBJ2-2; 16 nucleotides line up with TRBD2. The CDR3 sequence is 19 residues long. Germline CDR1 is ENHRY and CDR2 is SYGVKD. The J segment lost 4 bases and the V segment lost 2 bases, leaving 7 bases of the junction unmatched. The chain's CDR3 is CAISEPSGLAGGRTGELFF. The DNA of the CDR3 is TGTGCCATCAGTGAGCCTTCGGGACTAGCGGGAGGGCGCACCGGGGAGCTGTTTTTT.

The chain is built from TRBV19 and TRBJ1-2, with D maybe TRBD1 (5 bases). This CDR3 has 14 residues. V lost 6 bases to trimming and J lost 0 bases, with 11 bases between them. Germline V gene sequence: CDR1 LNHDA, CDR2 SQIVND (reference sequence). In DNA form, the CDR3 reads TGTGCCAGTAGAGAGACGGGGCCTAACTATGGCTACACCTTC. It is translated as CASRETGPNYGYTF.

The rearrangement uses TRBV20-1 and TRBJ1-2, with 7 bases matching TRBD1. Losses at the gene ends were 1 base for V and 7 bases for J; bases not matched to a gene: 9. This CDR3 has 14 residues. The germline gives CDR1 DFQATT, CDR2 SNEGSKA (reference sequence). The CDR3 bases are TGCAGTGCTAGAGGGACGATGGGGGACAGTGGCTACACCTTC. Protein sequence: CSARGTMGDSGYTF.

This clonotype was observed many times. The V and J genes are TRBV6-1 and TRBJ1-5; the D is unclear. The germline gives CDR1 MNHNS, CDR2 SASEGT. The CDR3 loop spans 14 amino acids. The V end lost 2 bases, the J end lost 4 bases, and 9 bases lay between the germline ends. The CDR3 DNA reads as TGTGCCAGCAGTGAATTTGGGAGGAATCAGCCCCAGCATTTT. Its translation is CASSEFGRNQPQHF.

About this clonotype itself: Since a much larger clone is just one base distant, this may be a read error. This chain joins TRBV19 and TRBJ2-2; perhaps TRBD1 as D (5 bases). Germline assignment: CDR1 LNHDA and CDR2 SQIVND (reference sequence). The CDR3 has 14 residues. The CDR3 loop is CAGSRGQRAGELFF. The DNA of the CDR3 is TGTGCCGGTAGTAGGGGTCAGCGAGCCGGGGAGCTGTTTTTT.

This clonotype was seen repeatedly, ten times or more. This sequence joins TRBV7-6 and TRBJ2-1; the match to TRBD1 covers 7 bases. The germline CDR1 and CDR2 sequences are SGHVS and FNYEAQ. The length of the CDR3 is 13 residues. With V trimmed by 6 bases and J by 7 bases, 6 bases remained unmatched. The CDR3: CASSRGPGNEQFF. For the CDR3, the DNA is TGTGCCAGCAGTAGGGGGCCGGGAAATGAGCAGTTCTTC.

The V call is TRBV7-8, the J call TRBJ2-3; weak D call: TRBD1 (6 bases). This CDR3 has 12 amino acids. Germline V gene sequence: CDR1 SGHVS, CDR2 FQNEAQ. The V and J ends lost 4 bases and 12 bases respectively, with 14 bases between them. The DNA for the CDR3 is TGTGCCAGCAGCTATGGACAGATCTATCAGTATTTT. It codes for CASSYGQIYQYF.

This rearrangement joins TRBV11-2 to TRBJ2-7, with TRBD2 matching over 9 bases. Germline values: CDR1 SGHAT, CDR2 FQNNGV. This CDR3 has 17 amino acids. V lost 5 bases to trimming and J lost 2 bases; unmatched junction nucleotides: 13. The CDR3 sequence: CASSPWTSVTGTYEQYF. CDR3 in DNA: TGTGCCAGCAGCCCTTGGACTAGCGTGACAGGGACCTACGAGCAGTACTTC.

This chain joins TRBV29-1 and TRBJ2-7; a possible D gene is TRBD2 (6 bases). CDR3 length equals 13 residues. Germline V CDR1 and CDR2: SQVTM, ANQGSEA. Trimming stripped 3 bases from V and 9 bases from J, with 18 bases between. This CDR3 is CSVEPIEGGRQYF. For the CDR3, the DNA is TGCAGCGTTGAGCCGATAGAGGGAGGTCGGCAGTACTTC.